The next 8 T cell receptor beta chains were all read from a single sample in a study of blood T cell repertoires in COVID-19. Profiling relied on immunoSEQ multiplex PCR, and the TCRdb table lists in-frame clones only, not all of them. The sample yields about 200,000 clones, 70% to 85% seen once. The sequencing sample was made of peripheral blood. Source of these receptors: a middle-aged man who had recovered from COVID-19.

This clone was counted between two and nine times. The V call is TRBV2, the J call TRBJ2-3; TRBD1 aligns across 7 bases. There are 15 residues in the CDR3. The ends lost 1 base at V and 3 bases at J; junction bases unmatched: 4. Germline assignment: CDR1 SNHLY and CDR2 FYNNEI. CDR3 DNA: TGTGCCAGCAGTGAAGACAGGGGTCTGACAGATACGCAGTATTTT. Encoded protein: CASSEDRGLTDTQYF.

V is TRBV20-1 and J is TRBJ1-2; possible D gene TRBD1, 5 bases. Germline CDR1 and CDR2: DFQATT and SNEGSKA (reference sequence). V lost 3 bases, J lost 8 bases, and 10 bases lay in between. The CDR3 is made up of 11 amino acids. Here the CDR3 DNA reads TGCAGTGCTAGCGACCCAGGGGGCTACACCTTC. Its translation: CSASDPGGYTF.

The genes are TRBV3-1 (or the pseudogene TRBV3-2) and TRBJ2-3; D is ambiguous. Germline CDR1 reads LGHDT; CDR2 reads YNNKEL (reference sequence). V was clipped by 8 bases and J by 5 bases, with 11 bases between them. The CDR3 runs to 12 residues. CDR3 in amino acids: CASSQTGDTQYF. CDR3 nucleotides: TGTGCCAGCTCCCAAACCGGAGATACGCAGTATTTT.

V and J are TRBV19 and TRBJ2-1; 11 bases map to TRBD2. This CDR3 comprises 15 residues. Germline CDR1 reads LNHDA; CDR2 reads SQIVND (reference sequence). V was pared by 4 bases and J by 6 bases, with 5 bases of the junction left unmatched. The CDR3 loop reads CASSKLAGDFNEQFF. The CDR3 coding sequence is TGTGCCAGTAGTAAACTAGCGGGAGATTTCAATGAGCAGTTCTTC.

The chain employs TRBV7-9 and TRBJ2-7; no clear D gene. The CDR3 loop spans 12 amino acids. V lost 2 bases and J 4 bases, leaving 6 bases between the germline ends. Germline CDR1 reads SEHNR; CDR2 reads FQNEAQ (reference sequence). This chain's CDR3 is CASSLQVYEQYF. For the CDR3, the DNA is TGTGCCAGCAGCTTACAGGTATACGAGCAGTACTTC.

The chain joins TRBV18 to TRBJ2-2; D unclear. This CDR3 spans 14 amino acids. With 5 bases removed from V and 3 bases from J, the gap between germline ends came to 10 bases. Germline lookup yields CDR1 KGHSH and CDR2 LQKENI. The DNA for the CDR3 is TGTGCCAGCTCAGGGCAAAGGTACACCGGGGAGCTGTTTTTT. Translated, it gives CASSGQRYTGELFF.

The chain employs TRBV27 and TRBJ1-4; TRBD1 might be the D (6 bases). V dropped 1 base and J dropped 7 bases, with 13 bases sitting between them. Germline CDR1 is MNHEY and CDR2 is SMNVEV (reference sequence). The length of the CDR3 is 15 residues. The CDR3 loop reads CASSLFRGRGEKLFF. DNA of the CDR3: TGTGCCAGCAGTTTATTCCGGGGCAGGGGTGAAAAACTGTTTTTT.

The rearrangement joins TRBV5-1 to TRBJ1-1; D possibly corresponds to TRBD1 (5 bases). V was pared by 1 base and J by 6 bases, with 13 bases between. CDR3 length: 14 amino acids. The germline CDR1 and CDR2 sequences are SGHRS and YFSETQ. This CDR3 reads CASSLSAQVAEAFF. CDR3 in DNA: TGCGCCAGCAGCTTGAGCGCACAGGTCGCTGAAGCTTTCTTT.